This note documents a single TCR beta chain sequence. This sample stems from a study of blood T cell repertoires in COVID-19. Study summary: Acute-phase and convalescent COVID-19 samples originated in the United States, Italy and Spain. In each case, the material was cDNA or gDNA derived from T cells, B-cell-depleted T cells, or PBMCs.

The V gene lost 4 bases and the J gene lost 1 base, with 11 bases spanning the gap. CDR1 is LNHDA and CDR2 is SQIVND in the germline V gene (reference sequence). CDR3 length: 15 amino acids. Under the authors' procedure: Nucleated cell number was recorded as an estimate derived from reference gene primer amplification. The method was immunoSEQ multiplex PCR; TCRdb's version includes in-frame clones alone and lacks a portion of them. D and trimming were read from the DNA, whereas the V and J calls and clone size are those reported in that table. The table includes about half a million clones, approximately 85% detected once.

The chain recombines TRBV19 with TRBJ1-5; D is unresolved. Sequencing used peripheral blood. This receptor was taken from a human donor in a cohort sampled during active COVID-19. CDR3 amino acids: CASSSRGGSNQPQHF. DNA for the CDR3: TGTGCCAGTAGTAGCCGAGGCGGAAGCAATCAGCCCCAGCATTTT.